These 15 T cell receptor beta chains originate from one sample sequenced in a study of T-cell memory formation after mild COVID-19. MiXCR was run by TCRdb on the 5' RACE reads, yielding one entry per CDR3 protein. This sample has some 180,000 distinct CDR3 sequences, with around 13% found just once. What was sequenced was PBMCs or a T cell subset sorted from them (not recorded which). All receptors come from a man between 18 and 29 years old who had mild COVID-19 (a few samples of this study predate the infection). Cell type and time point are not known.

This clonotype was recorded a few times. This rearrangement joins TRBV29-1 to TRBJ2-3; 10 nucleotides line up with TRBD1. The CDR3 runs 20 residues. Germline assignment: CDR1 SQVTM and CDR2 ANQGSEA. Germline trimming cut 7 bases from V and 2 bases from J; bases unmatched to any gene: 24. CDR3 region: CSASWTGGQPIGIFTDTQYF. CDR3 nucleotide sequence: TGCAGCGCCTCTTGGACAGGGGGGCAACCTATTGGGATTTTCACAGATACGCAGTATTTT.

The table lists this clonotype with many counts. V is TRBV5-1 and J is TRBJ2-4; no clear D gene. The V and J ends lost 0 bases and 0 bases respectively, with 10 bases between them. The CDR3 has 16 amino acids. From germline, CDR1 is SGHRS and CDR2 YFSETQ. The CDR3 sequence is CASSLASSLAKNIQYF. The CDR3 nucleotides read TGCGCCAGCAGCTTGGCCAGCTCCTTAGCCAAAAACATTCAGTACTTC. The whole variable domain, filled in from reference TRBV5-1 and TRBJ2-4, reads KAGVTQTPRYLIKTRGQQVTLSCSPISGHRSVSWYQQTPGQGLQFLFEYFSETQRNKGNFPGRFSGRQFSNSRSEMNVSTLELGDSALYLCASSLASSLAKNIQYFGAGTRLSVL.

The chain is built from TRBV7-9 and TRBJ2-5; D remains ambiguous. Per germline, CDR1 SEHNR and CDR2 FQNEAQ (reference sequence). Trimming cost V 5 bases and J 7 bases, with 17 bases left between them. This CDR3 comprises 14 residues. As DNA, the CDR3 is TGTGCCAGCAGCCATGACGTTGTAGTGGTGACCCAGTACTTC. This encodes CASSHDVVVVTQYF.

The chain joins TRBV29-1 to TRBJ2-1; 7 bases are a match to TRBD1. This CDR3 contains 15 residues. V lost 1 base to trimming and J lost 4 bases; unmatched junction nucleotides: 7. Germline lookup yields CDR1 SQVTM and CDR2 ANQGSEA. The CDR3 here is CSVEVRDRRYNEQFF. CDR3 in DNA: TGCAGCGTTGAAGTCCGGGACAGACGATACAATGAGCAGTTCTTC.

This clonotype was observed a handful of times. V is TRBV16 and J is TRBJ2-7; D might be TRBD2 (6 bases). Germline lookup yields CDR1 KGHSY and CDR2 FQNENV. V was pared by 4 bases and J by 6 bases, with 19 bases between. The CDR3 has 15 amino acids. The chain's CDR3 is CASSPRGEGGGEQYF. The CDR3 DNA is TGTGCCAGCAGCCCACGAGGAGAGGGAGGTGGCGAGCAGTACTTC.

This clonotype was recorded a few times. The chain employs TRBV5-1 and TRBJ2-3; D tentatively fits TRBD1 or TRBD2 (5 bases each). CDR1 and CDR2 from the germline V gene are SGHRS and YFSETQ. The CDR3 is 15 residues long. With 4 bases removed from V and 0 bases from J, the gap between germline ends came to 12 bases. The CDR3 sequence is CASSGDVGSTDTQYF. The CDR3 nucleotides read TGCGCCAGCAGCGGGGACGTTGGTAGCACAGATACGCAGTATTTT.

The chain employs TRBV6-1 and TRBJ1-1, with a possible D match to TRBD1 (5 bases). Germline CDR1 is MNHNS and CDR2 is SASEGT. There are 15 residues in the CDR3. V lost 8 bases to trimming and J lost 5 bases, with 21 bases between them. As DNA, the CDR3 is TGTGCCAGCGTGTGGTCGAGGGGAGTCGGAACTGAAGCTTTCTTT. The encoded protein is CASVWSRGVGTEAFF.

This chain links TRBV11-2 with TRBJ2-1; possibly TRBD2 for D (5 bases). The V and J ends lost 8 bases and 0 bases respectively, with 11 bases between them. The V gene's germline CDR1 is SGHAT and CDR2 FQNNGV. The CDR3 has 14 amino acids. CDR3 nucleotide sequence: TGTGCCAGCCAGGACTGGAGCTCCTACAATGAGCAGTTCTTC. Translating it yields CASQDWSSYNEQFF.

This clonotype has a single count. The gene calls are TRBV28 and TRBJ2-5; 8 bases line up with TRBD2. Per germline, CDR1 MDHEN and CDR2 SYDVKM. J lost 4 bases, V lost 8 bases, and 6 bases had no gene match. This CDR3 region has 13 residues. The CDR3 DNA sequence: TGTGCCAGCGGGACTAGTGCGGGAGAGACCCAGTACTTC. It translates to CASGTSAGETQYF.

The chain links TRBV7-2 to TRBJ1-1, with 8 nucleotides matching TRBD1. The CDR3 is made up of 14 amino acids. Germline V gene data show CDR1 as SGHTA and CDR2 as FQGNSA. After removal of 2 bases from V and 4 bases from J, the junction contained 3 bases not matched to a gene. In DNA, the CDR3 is TGTGCCAGCAGCTTACACAGGGGGAGCACTGAAGCTTTCTTT. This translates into CASSLHRGSTEAFF. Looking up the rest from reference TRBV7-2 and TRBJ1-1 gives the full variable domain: GAGVSQSPSNKVTEKGKDVELRCDPISGHTALYWYRQSLGQGLEFLIYFQGNSAPDKSGLPSDRFSAERTGGSVSTLTIQRTQQEDSAVYLCASSLHRGSTEAFFGQGTRLTVV.

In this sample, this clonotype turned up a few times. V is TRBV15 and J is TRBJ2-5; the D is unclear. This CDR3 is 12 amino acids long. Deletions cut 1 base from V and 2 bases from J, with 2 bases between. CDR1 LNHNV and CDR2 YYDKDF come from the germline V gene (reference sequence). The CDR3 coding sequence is TGTGCCACCAGCAGAGTTCAAGAGACCCAGTACTTC. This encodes CATSRVQETQYF.

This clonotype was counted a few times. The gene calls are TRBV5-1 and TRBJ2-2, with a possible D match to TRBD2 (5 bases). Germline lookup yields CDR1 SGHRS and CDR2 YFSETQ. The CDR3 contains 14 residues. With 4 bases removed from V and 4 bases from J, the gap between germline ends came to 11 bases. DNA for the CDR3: TGCGCCAGCAGCCCGTTAGGGAGCACCGGGGAGCTGTTTTTT. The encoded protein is CASSPLGSTGELFF.

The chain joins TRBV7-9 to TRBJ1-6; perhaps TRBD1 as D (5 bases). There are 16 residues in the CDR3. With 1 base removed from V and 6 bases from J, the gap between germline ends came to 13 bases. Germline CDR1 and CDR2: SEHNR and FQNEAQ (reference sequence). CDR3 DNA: TGTGCCAGCAGCTTAGGAGTTTCAGGGACTAATTCACCCCTCCACTTT. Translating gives CASSLGVSGTNSPLHF.

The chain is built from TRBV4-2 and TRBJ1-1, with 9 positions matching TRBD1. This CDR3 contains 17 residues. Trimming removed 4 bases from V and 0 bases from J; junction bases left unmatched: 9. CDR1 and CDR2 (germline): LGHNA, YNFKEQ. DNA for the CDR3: TGTGCCAGCAGCCTGGACAGGGGAGCCAAGATGAACACTGAAGCTTTCTTT. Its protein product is CASSLDRGAKMNTEAFF.

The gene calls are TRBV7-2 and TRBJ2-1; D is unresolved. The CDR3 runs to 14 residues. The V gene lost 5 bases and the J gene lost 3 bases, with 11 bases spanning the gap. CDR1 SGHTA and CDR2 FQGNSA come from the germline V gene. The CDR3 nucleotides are TGTGCCAGCAGCGGATCCTTTGGCTACAATGAGCAGTTCTTC. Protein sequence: CASSGSFGYNEQFF.